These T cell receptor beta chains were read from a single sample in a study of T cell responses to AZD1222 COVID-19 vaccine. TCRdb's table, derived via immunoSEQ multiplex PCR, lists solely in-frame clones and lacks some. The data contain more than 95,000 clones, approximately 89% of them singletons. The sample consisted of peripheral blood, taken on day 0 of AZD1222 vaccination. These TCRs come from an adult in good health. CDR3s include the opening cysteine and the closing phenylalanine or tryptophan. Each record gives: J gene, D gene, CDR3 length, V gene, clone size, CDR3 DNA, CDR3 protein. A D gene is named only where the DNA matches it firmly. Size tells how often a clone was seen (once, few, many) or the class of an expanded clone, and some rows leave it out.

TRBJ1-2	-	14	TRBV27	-	TGTGCCAGCCACCGCGCGGGAGCTAACTATGGCTACACCTTC	CASHRAGANYGYTF
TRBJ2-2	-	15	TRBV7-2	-	TGTGCCAGCAGCAAGGACCTACTGAACACCGGGGAGCTGTTTTTT	CASSKDLLNTGELFF
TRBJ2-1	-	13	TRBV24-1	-	TGTGCCACCAGTGGGGGGCCCGAACCTCAGCAGTTCTTC	CATSGGPEPQQFF
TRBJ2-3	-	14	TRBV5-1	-	TGCGCCAGCAGCCCCGGGCCTGGAGGGGATACGCAGTATTTT	CASSPGPGGDTQYF
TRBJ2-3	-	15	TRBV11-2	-	TGTGCCAGCAGCCGGGACACCCTAAGCACAGATACGCAGTATTTT	CASSRDTLSTDTQYF
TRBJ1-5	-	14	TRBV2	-	TGTGCCAGCAGTAAGGACAGCAACAATCAGCCCCAGCATTTT	CASSKDSNNQPQHF
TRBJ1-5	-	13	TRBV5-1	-	TGCGCCAGCAGCCCGGACTCAAATCAGCCCCAGCATTTT	CASSPDSNQPQHF
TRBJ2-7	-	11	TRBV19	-	TGTGCCAGTAGTGACCTCTACGAGCAGTACTTC	CASSDLYEQYF
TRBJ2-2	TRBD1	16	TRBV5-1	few	TGCGCCAGCAGGCCGGCCGGGACAGCGGCGACCGGGGAGCTGTTTTTT	CASRPAGTAATGELFF
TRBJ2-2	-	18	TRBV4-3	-	TGCGCCAGCAGCCAAGATTTAATCAGGGGTGGGAAATCCGGGGAGCTGTTTTTT	CASSQDLIRGGKSGELFF
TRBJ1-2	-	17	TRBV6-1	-	TGTGCCAGCAGTGATCTGGGGGGCGCAGGATTTAACTATGGCTACACCTTC	CASSDLGGAGFNYGYTF
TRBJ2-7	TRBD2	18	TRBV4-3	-	TGCGCCAGCAGCCTTGATTGGACTAGCGGGAGAGGGGCTTACGAGCAGTACTTC	CASSLDWTSGRGAYEQYF
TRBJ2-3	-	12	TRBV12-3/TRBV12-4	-	TGTGCCGTCGATCTAAGCACAGATACGCAGTATTTT	CAVDLSTDTQYF
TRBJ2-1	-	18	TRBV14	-	TGTGCCAGCAGCCAAGCTATTTCGACAGGCGTTTCCTACAATGAGCAGTTCTTC	CASSQAISTGVSYNEQFF
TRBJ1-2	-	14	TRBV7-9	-	TGTGCCAGCAGCTTAGAGGTAGGGGTCGACGGCTACACCTTC	CASSLEVGVDGYTF
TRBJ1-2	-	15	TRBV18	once	TGTGCCAGCTCACCTGGAGCAGGGGCTAACTATGGCTACACCTTC	CASSPGAGANYGYTF
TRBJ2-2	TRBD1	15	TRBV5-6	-	TGTGCCAGCAGCTTTGTGACAGGGGGGCCCGGGGAGCTGTTTTTT	CASSFVTGGPGELFF
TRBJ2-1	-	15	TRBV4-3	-	TGCGCCAGCAGCCGGGTTGAGATTCCGATCAATGAGCAGTTCTTC	CASSRVEIPINEQFF
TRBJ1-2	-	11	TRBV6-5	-	TGTGCCAGCAGGGAGGTTAGTGGCTACACCTTC	CASREVSGYTF
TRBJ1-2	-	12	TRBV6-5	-	-	CASSPLWEGYTF
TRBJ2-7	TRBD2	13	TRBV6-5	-	TGTGCCAGCAGTTACGTGTTAGGGGACTACAAGTACTTC	CASSYVLGDYKYF
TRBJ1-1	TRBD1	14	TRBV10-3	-	TGTGCCATCCACGGGGATAGGGACAGCACTGAAGCTTTCTTT	CAIHGDRDSTEAFF
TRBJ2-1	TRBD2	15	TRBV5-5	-	TGTGCCAGCAGGATACGGGACTACCCCTTGGATGAGCAGTTCTTC	CASRIRDYPLDEQFF
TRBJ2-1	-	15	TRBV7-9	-	TGTGCCAGCAGACCCAGCGGGTTCTCCTACAATGAGCAGTTCTTC	CASRPSGFSYNEQFF
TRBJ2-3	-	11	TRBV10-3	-	TGTGCCATCAGTGAGCGGGATACGCAGTATTTT	CAISERDTQYF
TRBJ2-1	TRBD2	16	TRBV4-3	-	TGCGCCAGCAGTCGGGAGTCGGGGGGCTCCTACAATGAGCAGTTCTTC	CASSRESGGSYNEQFF
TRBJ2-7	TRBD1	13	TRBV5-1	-	TGCGCCAGCAGCGGACAGGGGACCTACGAGCAGTACTTC	CASSGQGTYEQYF
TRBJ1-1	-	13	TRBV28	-	TGTGCCAGCAGAACCACAGCGAACACTGAAGCTTTCTTT	CASRTTANTEAFF
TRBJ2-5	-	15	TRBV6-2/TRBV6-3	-	TGTGCCAGCACCCCGGGCGGCCCCATGGGAGAGACCCAGTACTTC	CASTPGGPMGETQYF
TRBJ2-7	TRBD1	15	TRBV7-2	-	TGTGCCAGCAGCTTCGCCGGGACAGGGGTTAAGGAGCAGTACTTC	CASSFAGTGVKEQYF
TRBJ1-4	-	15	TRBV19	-	TGTGCCAGTAGTATAGAGGGCCGGCGAGCGGAAAAACTGTTTTTT	CASSIEGRRAEKLFF
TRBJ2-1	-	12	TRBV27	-	TGTGCCAGTTGGGACGGGTACAATGAGCAGTTCTTC	CASWDGYNEQFF
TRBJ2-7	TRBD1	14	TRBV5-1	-	TGCGCCAGCAGTTATGGGACAGGGGATTACGAGCAGTACTTC	CASSYGTGDYEQYF
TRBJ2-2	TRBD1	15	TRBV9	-	TGTGCCAGCAGCCCCGGGACAGTGAACACCGGGGAGCTGTTTTTT	CASSPGTVNTGELFF
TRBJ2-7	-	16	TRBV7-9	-	TGTGCCAGCAGCTCTGACTTACGTCCCAAGCCCTACGAGCAGTACTTC	CASSSDLRPKPYEQYF
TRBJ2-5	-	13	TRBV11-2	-	TGTGCCAGCACCAGACAACGACAAGAGACCCAGTACTTC	CASTRQRQETQYF
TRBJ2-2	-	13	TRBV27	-	TGTGCCAGCAGTTTATCGGTCACCGGGGAGCTGTTTTTT	CASSLSVTGELFF
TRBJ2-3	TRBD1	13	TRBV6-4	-	TGTGCCAGCAGTGCACAGGGGAAAGATACGCAGTATTTT	CASSAQGKDTQYF
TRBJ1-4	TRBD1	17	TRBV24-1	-	TGTGCCACCAGTGATTTGCACCCGGGACAGAGGAATGAAAAACTGTTTTTT	CATSDLHPGQRNEKLFF
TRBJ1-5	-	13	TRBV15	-	TGTGCCACCAGCACATTTGTTACGCAGCCCCAGCATTTT	CATSTFVTQPQHF
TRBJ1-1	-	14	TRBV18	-	TGTGCCAGCTCACCAGGGCAGGTGAACACTGAAGCTTTCTTT	CASSPGQVNTEAFF
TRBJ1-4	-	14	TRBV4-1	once	TGCGCCAGCAGCCAAGGGGAGGGGGGTGAAAAACTGTTTTTT	CASSQGEGGEKLFF
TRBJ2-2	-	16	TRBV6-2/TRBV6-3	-	TGTGCCAGCCGTTTTCAATGGGATGCGAACACCGGGGAGCTGTTTTTT	CASRFQWDANTGELFF
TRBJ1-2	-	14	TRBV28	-	TGTGCCACTTTTCTCAGGCAGGGTCCTGGGGGCTACACCTTC	CATFLRQGPGGYTF
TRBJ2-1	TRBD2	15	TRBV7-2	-	TGTGCCAGCAGCTTAATCGGGGGGTTCATGGATGAGCAGTTCTTC	CASSLIGGFMDEQFF
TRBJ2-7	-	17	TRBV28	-	TGTGCCAGCACTGACCCGCGGGGTAAAGCCTCTCCCTACGAGCAGTACTTC	CASTDPRGKASPYEQYF
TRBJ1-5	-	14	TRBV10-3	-	TGTGCCATCAGTGCGGGGGCCGGCAATCAGCCCCAGCATTTT	CAISAGAGNQPQHF
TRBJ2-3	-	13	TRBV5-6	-	TGTGCCAGCAGAGGGGAGTACACAGATACGCAGTATTTT	CASRGEYTDTQYF
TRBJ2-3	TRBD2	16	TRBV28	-	TGTGCCAGCAGTTTCGCGGGAGTGACTAGCACAGATACGCAGTATTTT	CASSFAGVTSTDTQYF
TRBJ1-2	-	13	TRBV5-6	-	TGTGCCAGCAGCCGACGCTTAGACTATGGCTACACCTTC	CASSRRLDYGYTF
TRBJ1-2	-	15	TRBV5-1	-	TGCGCCAGCAGCTTGGACGCTTATAAGGGGGTAGGGGACACCTTC	CASSLDAYKGVGDTF
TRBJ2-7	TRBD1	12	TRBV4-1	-	TGCGCCAGCTCGGGACAGTCCTACGAGCAGTACTTC	CASSGQSYEQYF
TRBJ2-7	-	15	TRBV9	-	TGTGCCAGCAGCGTAACCCCATCGGGTACTTACGAGCAGTACTTC	CASSVTPSGTYEQYF
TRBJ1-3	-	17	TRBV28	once	TGTGCCAGCAGTTTAAGTCGCAGCACAGGCGAACGAAACACCATATATTTT	CASSLSRSTGERNTIYF
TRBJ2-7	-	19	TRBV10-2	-	TGCGCCAGCATTCTTAATATCCGGGACAGCAGGGAGGACCTCTACGAGCAGTACTTC	CASILNIRDSREDLYEQYF
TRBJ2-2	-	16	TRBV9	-	TGTGCCAGCAGCTCAAGGGGACGGAGACCCGCCGGGGAGCTGTTTTTT	CASSSRGRRPAGELFF
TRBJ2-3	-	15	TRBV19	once	TGTGCCAGTAGTATCGGCAGGCTGAGGGCATGGGCGCAGTATTTT	CASSIGRLRAWAQYF
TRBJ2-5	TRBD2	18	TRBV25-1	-	TGTGCCAGCAGCGTCCCGTCACTAGCGGGAGGGAACCAAGAGACCCAGTACTTC	CASSVPSLAGGNQETQYF
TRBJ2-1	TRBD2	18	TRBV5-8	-	TGTGCCAGCAGCTTGGCCTGGGGACTAGCGGGAGCAGGCGATGAGCAGTTCTTC	CASSLAWGLAGAGDEQFF
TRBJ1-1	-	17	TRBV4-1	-	TGCGCCAGCAGCCAGGAAGGGGTTTTAACGGTGTGGACTGAAGCTTTCTTT	CASSQEGVLTVWTEAFF